The 23 T cell receptor beta chains given below trace back to one sample, sequenced in a study of T cell repertoires in cytomegalovirus infection (dated by TCRdb to about 2019). The sequencer was an Illumina HiSeq 1500. In-frame beta chains were kept once TCRdb had trimmed the public reads at Q25 with fastp and called clones with MiXCR. Rows with one shared CDR3 protein collapse into an entry with the most common genes and DNA. In all, the sample holds 600,000 to 800,000 distinct CDR3 sequences, and about 24% of those were seen once. 7.5% to 9% of the sample is taken by the ten largest. Sequencing input: CD8+ T cells from PBMCs. The receptors come from a human donor in good health (CMV status not recorded). Some clones in this sample may be carry-over from other donors' samples.

This clonotype was counted between two and nine times. This chain uses TRBV28 with TRBJ2-7; TRBD1 might be the D (5 bases). There are 15 residues in the CDR3. Trimming left V 6 bases short and J 2 bases short, with 17 bases between. Germline lookup yields CDR1 MDHEN and CDR2 SYDVKM. CDR3 residues: CASSQLNRIPYEQYV. The CDR3 DNA reads as TGTGCCAGCAGCCAACTAAACAGGATACCCTACGAGCAGTACGTC.

This rearrangement joins TRBV7-2 to TRBJ1-5, with TRBD1 as a possible D gene (5 bases). This CDR3 has 12 residues. Germline-derived CDR1 and CDR2 are SGHTA and FQGNSA. The germline V and J ends were trimmed by 8 bases and 10 bases, with 15 bases remaining between them. CDR3 sequence reads: CASGDGRHPQHF. The CDR3 DNA reads TGTGCCAGCGGGGACGGTAGGCATCCCCAGCATTTT.

In this sample, this clonotype turned up a few times. This chain uses TRBV19 with TRBJ2-5; D remains unclear. The germline CDR1 and CDR2 sequences are LNHDA and SQIVND (reference sequence). Trimming cost V 3 bases and J 0 bases, with 5 bases left between them. The CDR3 runs 13 residues. This CDR3 reads CASSMVDQETQYF. The DNA for the CDR3 is TGTGCCAGTAGTATGGTGGACCAAGAGACCCAGTACTTC.

The chain carries TRBV7-6 and TRBJ2-2, with TRBD2 identical over 7 bases. V was clipped by 5 bases and J by 5 bases; unmatched bases: 5. The CDR3 totals 14 residues. Germline CDR1 is SGHVS and CDR2 is FNYEAQ. CDR3 amino acids: CASSDAGLTGELFF. Here the CDR3 DNA reads TGTGCCAGCAGCGACGCGGGACTAACCGGGGAGCTGTTTTTT.

This clonotype was seen many times. The rearrangement links TRBV7-2 to TRBJ2-1; the D is unclear. The germline CDR1 and CDR2 sequences are SGHTA and FQGNSA. The CDR3 totals 12 residues. V was clipped by 1 base and J by 8 bases, with 6 bases between them. CDR3 sequence (DNA): TGTGCCAGCAGCTTAGTTGGGTATGAGCAGTTCTTC. This sequence encodes CASSLVGYEQFF. The variable domain in full, with the rest retrieved from reference TRBV7-2 and TRBJ2-1, is GAGVSQSPSNKVTEKGKDVELRCDPISGHTALYWYRQSLGQGLEFLIYFQGNSAPDKSGLPSDRFSAERTGGSVSTLTIQRTQQEDSAVYLCASSLVGYEQFFGPGTRLTVL.

This clonotype was counted many times. The chain uses TRBV7-2 and TRBJ2-3; 12 nucleotides align to TRBD2. The CDR3 runs 17 residues. CDR1 and CDR2 (germline): SGHTA, FQGNSA. Germline trimming cut 3 bases from V and 0 bases from J; bases unmatched to any gene: 4. The CDR3 DNA is TGTGCCAGCAGCTTGGGACTAGCGGGTTCTAGCACAGATACGCAGTATTTT. It codes for CASSLGLAGSSTDTQYF.

This clonotype was seen a few times. The chain couples TRBV7-9 to TRBJ2-5; 7 bases are shared with TRBD2. Germline CDR1 is SEHNR and CDR2 is FQNEAQ (reference sequence). This CDR3 region has 12 residues. The ends lost 8 bases at V and 1 base at J; junction bases unmatched: 1. The CDR3 loop is CASRGVQETQYF. The CDR3 nucleotides are TGTGCCAGCCGGGGGGTCCAAGAGACCCAGTACTTC. Full variable domain (rest looked up from reference TRBV7-9 and TRBJ2-5): DTGVSQNPRHKITKRGQNVTFRCDPISEHNRLYWYRQTLGQGPEFLTYFQNEAQLEKSRLLSDRFSAERPKGSFSTLEIQRTEQGDSAMYLCASRGVQETQYFGPGTRLLVL.

V and J are TRBV29-1 and TRBJ1-2; D not resolved. The CDR3 is 11 residues long. The ends were cut back, 4 bases at V and 3 bases at J, with 6 bases in the middle. The germline V gene encodes CDR1 SQVTM and CDR2 ANQGSEA. This chain's CDR3 is CSVARDYGYTF. Here the CDR3 DNA reads TGCAGCGTTGCCCGGGACTATGGCTACACCTTC. The variable domain in full, with the rest retrieved from reference TRBV29-1 and TRBJ1-2, is SAVISQKPSRDICQRGTSLTIQCQVDSQVTMMFWYRQQPGQSLTLIATANQGSEATYESGFVIDKFPISRPNLTFSTLTVSNMSPEDSSIYLCSVARDYGYTFGSGTRLTVV.

The chain has TRBV27 and TRBJ2-7, with D perhaps TRBD1 (6 bases). CDR1 and CDR2 from the germline V gene are MNHEY and SMNVEV (reference sequence). This CDR3 has 14 residues. V dropped 7 bases and J dropped 0 bases, with 13 bases sitting between them. The CDR3 sequence is CASKVTGASYEQYF. CDR3 nucleotides: TGTGCCAGCAAGGTGACAGGCGCCTCCTACGAGCAGTACTTC.

The chain combines TRBV6-2 or TRBV6-3 with TRBJ2-3; TRBD2 aligns across 8 bases. Germline V lookup: CDR1 MNHEY, CDR2 SVGEGT. The trim removed 2 bases at V and 5 bases at J, leaving 9 bases unmatched. The CDR3 sequence is 16 residues long. The CDR3 region is CASSYELAVDIDTQYF. Written as DNA, the CDR3 is TGTGCCAGCAGTTACGAACTAGCGGTTGATATAGATACGCAGTATTTT.

This rearrangement joins TRBV7-9 to TRBJ2-1; 13 nucleotides line up with TRBD2. The ends lost 5 bases at V and 1 base at J; junction bases unmatched: 5. Germline V gene lookup returns CDR1 SEHNR and CDR2 FQNEAQ (reference sequence). CDR3 length: 17 amino acids. The CDR3 DNA is TGTGCCAGCAGCCTTACTAGCGGGGGGGCTTCCTACAATGAGCAGTTCTTC. The encoded protein is CASSLTSGGASYNEQFF. Drawing the rest from reference TRBV7-9 and TRBJ2-1, the complete variable domain is DTGVSQNPRHKITKRGQNVTFRCDPISEHNRLYWYRQTLGQGPEFLTYFQNEAQLEKSRLLSDRFSAERPKGSFSTLEIQRTEQGDSAMYLCASSLTSGGASYNEQFFGPGTRLTVL.

This clonotype has at least ten counts. This chain joins TRBV7-9 and TRBJ2-5; perhaps TRBD2 as D (6 bases). Per the germline V gene, CDR1 is SEHNR and CDR2 is FQNEAQ (reference sequence). V shed 4 bases and J shed 4 bases, with 7 bases lying between them. There are 12 residues in the CDR3. The CDR3: CASSSSVETQYF. The DNA for the CDR3 is TGTGCCAGCAGCTCTAGCGTAGAGACCCAGTACTTC.

This clonotype was seen more than once but under ten times. The genes are TRBV7-2 and TRBJ2-7; 10 bases map to TRBD2. The length of the CDR3 is 18 residues. Germline V gene sequence: CDR1 SGHTA, CDR2 FQGNSA. Losses at the gene ends were 3 bases for V and 0 bases for J; bases not matched to a gene: 11. CDR3 sequence: CASSLKRGGGSLSYEQYF. The DNA for the CDR3 is TGTGCCAGCAGCTTGAAGCGGGGGGGCGGGTCCCTCTCCTACGAGCAGTACTTC.

This clonotype was counted only a few times. The gene calls are TRBV2 and TRBJ2-1; D remains unclear. The CDR3 covers 15 residues. The V end was cut by 3 bases, the J end by 2 bases, with 11 bases between. Germline-derived CDR1 and CDR2 are SNHLY and FYNNEI. The CDR3 protein is CASSEDRAPYNEQFF. The CDR3 DNA reads TGTGCCAGCAGTGAGGACCGGGCCCCCTACAATGAGCAGTTCTTC.

The sample holds many counts of this clonotype. The rearrangement joins TRBV7-2 to TRBJ2-1; TRBD2 aligns across 7 bases. The CDR3 runs 14 residues. V trimming: 2 bases; J trimming: 6 bases; junction bases outside the gene matches: 4. Germline V gives CDR1 SGHTA, CDR2 FQGNSA. The CDR3, as DNA: TGTGCCAGCAGCTTATCGGGGGGTGGCAATGAGCAGTTCTTC. This gives the protein CASSLSGGGNEQFF. The full variable domain, completed using reference TRBV7-2 and TRBJ2-1, is GAGVSQSPSNKVTEKGKDVELRCDPISGHTALYWYRQSLGQGLEFLIYFQGNSAPDKSGLPSDRFSAERTGGSVSTLTIQRTQQEDSAVYLCASSLSGGGNEQFFGPGTRLTVL.

Ten or more counts support this clonotype. The genes are TRBV7-3 and TRBJ1-2; maybe TRBD1 (5 bases). The length of the CDR3 is 12 residues. With 3 bases removed from V and 12 bases from J, the gap between germline ends came to 14 bases. Germline lookup yields CDR1 SGHTA and CDR2 FQGTGA. The CDR3: CASSFEGGAHTF. The CDR3 DNA reads as TGTGCCAGCAGCTTCGAGGGAGGGGCGCACACCTTC.

This rearrangement joins TRBV2 to TRBJ1-2; D gene ambiguous. The ends were cut back, 3 bases at V and 10 bases at J, with 9 bases in the middle. Germline assignment: CDR1 SNHLY and CDR2 FYNNEI. This CDR3 comprises 11 residues. Here the CDR3 DNA reads TGTGCCAGCAGTGATCGCCTACTCTACACCTTC. Protein sequence: CASSDRLLYTF.

Ten or more counts support this clonotype. The chain links TRBV7-3 to TRBJ2-1; maybe TRBD2 (5 bases). V was clipped by 4 bases and J by 0 bases, with 16 bases between them. This CDR3 is built from 17 residues. Germline-derived CDR1 and CDR2 are SGHTA and FQGTGA. The CDR3 DNA reads as TGTGCCAGCAGCTCACTTTCGGACTCGAGCTCCTACAATGAGCAGTTCTTC. Its protein product is CASSSLSDSSSYNEQFF.

This clonotype was picked up many times. The V gene is TRBV2, the J gene TRBJ2-6; possible D gene TRBD1, 6 bases. CDR1 and CDR2 (germline): SNHLY, FYNNEI. CDR3 length: 16 residues. Trimming took 5 bases from V and 1 from J, leaving 12 bases between them. CDR3 loop: CASSRNTGSGANVLTF. Here the CDR3 DNA reads TGTGCCAGCAGTCGCAACACAGGGTCTGGGGCCAACGTCCTGACTTTC.

V and J are TRBV28 and TRBJ2-1, with D maybe TRBD2 (5 bases). CDR1 is MDHEN, CDR2 SYDVKM, per germline. CDR3 size: 15 residues. V gave up 5 bases and J gave up 1 base, with 12 bases separating them. This CDR3 is CASSPGELSYNEQFF. The CDR3 bases are TGTGCCAGCAGTCCTGGGGAGCTATCCTACAATGAGCAGTTCTTC.

The chain is built from TRBV12-3 or TRBV12-4 and TRBJ2-2; D is uncertain. With 10 bases removed from V and 4 bases from J, the gap between germline ends came to 10 bases. The CDR3 contains 12 residues. Written as DNA, the CDR3 is TGTGCCAATCCGTCGGGCACCGGGGAGCTGTTTTTT. It encodes CANPSGTGELFF.

This clonotype was observed a handful of times. The CDR3 sequence is CASSYGEAAGASTDTQYF. The CDR3 DNA is TGTGCCAGCAGTTACGGAGAAGCGGCAGGGGCATCAACAGATACGCAGTATTTT. The chain uses TRBV28 and TRBJ2-3, with D possibly being TRBD1 (6 bases). V dropped 4 bases and J dropped 3 bases, with 23 bases sitting between them. Germline CDR1 and CDR2: MDHEN and SYDVKM. The CDR3 runs 18 residues.

The V gene is TRBV19, the J gene TRBJ2-1; 10 bases match TRBD2. CDR1 LNHDA and CDR2 SQIVND come from the germline V gene (reference sequence). The V and J ends lost 9 bases and 2 bases, in that order; junction bases with no gene match: 7. CDR3 length equals 15 residues. CDR3 loop: CASALAGGPYNEQFF. Here the CDR3 DNA reads TGTGCCAGCGCCTTAGCGGGGGGCCCCTACAATGAGCAGTTCTTC. The full variable domain, rest sourced from reference TRBV19 and TRBJ2-1, is DGGITQSPKYLFRKEGQNVTLSCEQNLNHDAMYWYRQDPGQGLRLIYYSQIVNDFQKGDIAEGYSVSREKKESFPLTVTSAQKNPTAFYLCASALAGGPYNEQFFGPGTRLTVL.